This T cell receptor (beta chain) was obtained from a study of cytomegalovirus exposure and HLA in healthy donors. About the research overall: An early release of data contained roughly 90 million unique TCRs, which came from HLA-typed donors.

With regard to this clone: Its antigen is currently unknown.

13 Jbeta primers and 60 Vbeta primers were used for the PCR. Assay: immunoSEQ multiplex PCR; the TCRdb copy retains only in-frame clones and omits some. The repertoire holds around 150,000 clones, with approximately 83% as singletons. V was cut by 4 bases and J by 8 bases, with 17 bases left in between. CDR1 and CDR2 from the germline V gene are SGHRS and YFSETQ. CDR3 size: 14 residues. Study-wide findings and caveats: As was reported, the HLA-A and HLA-B alleles of most subjects were accurately predicted from TCR beta sequences. In vitro work confirmed that a few CMV-associated chains recognize CMV antigens.

The chain joins TRBV5-1 to TRBJ2-3; D unresolved. This receptor was obtained from a man aged 18 to 35 in good health and CMV-seropositive. Material: PBMCs. The CDR3 is CASSRTRSLGTQYF. The CDR3 DNA reads as TGCGCCAGCAGCCGTACCCGAAGCCTCGGTACGCAGTATTTT.